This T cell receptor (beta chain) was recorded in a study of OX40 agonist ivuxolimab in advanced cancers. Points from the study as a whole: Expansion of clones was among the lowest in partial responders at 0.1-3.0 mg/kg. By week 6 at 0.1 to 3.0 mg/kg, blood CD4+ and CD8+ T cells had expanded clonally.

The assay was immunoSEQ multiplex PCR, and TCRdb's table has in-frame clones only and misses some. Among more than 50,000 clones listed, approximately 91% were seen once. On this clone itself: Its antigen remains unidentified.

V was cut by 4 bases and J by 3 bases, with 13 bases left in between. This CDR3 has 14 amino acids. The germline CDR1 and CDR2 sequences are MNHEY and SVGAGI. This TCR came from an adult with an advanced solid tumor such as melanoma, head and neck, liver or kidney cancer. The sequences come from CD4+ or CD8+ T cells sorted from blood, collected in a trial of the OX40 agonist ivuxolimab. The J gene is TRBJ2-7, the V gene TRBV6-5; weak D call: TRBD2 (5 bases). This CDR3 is CASSFAGWSYEQYF. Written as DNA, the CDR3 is TGTGCCAGCAGTTTCGCGGGTTGGAGCTACGAGCAGTACTTC.